This T cell receptor beta chain derives from a study of blood T cell repertoires in COVID-19. As for the study in general: Samples taken during acute and convalescent COVID-19 were collected in the United States, Italy and Spain.

Ages ranged from about 18 to 89 years, with residence in about two dozen US areas. In assigning cohorts, the study relied on participant-reported clinical history. As originally analysed: It was from reference gene primer amplification that nucleated cell counts were estimated. Assay used: immunoSEQ multiplex PCR; TCRdb lists only in-frame clones, some missing. The V and J calls and clone size come from that table; D and trimming were worked out from the DNA. The data show under 350,000 clones, with approximately 91% seen just once and about 1.7% held by the top ten. CDR3 length: 14 residues. Looked up from germline, CDR1 is SGHRS and CDR2 is YFSETQ. With 4 bases removed from V and 1 base from J, the gap between germline ends came to 11 bases.

The rearrangement links TRBV5-1 to TRBJ1-1, with unresolved D. The clonotype comes from a woman aged 40 to 49 who had recovered from COVID-19. The sample taken for sequencing was PBMCs or T cells enriched from blood (not recorded which). The CDR3 DNA sequence: TGCGCCAGCAGCCTGAACACGGGGAACACTGAAGCTTTCTTT. Its translation: CASSLNTGNTEAFF.